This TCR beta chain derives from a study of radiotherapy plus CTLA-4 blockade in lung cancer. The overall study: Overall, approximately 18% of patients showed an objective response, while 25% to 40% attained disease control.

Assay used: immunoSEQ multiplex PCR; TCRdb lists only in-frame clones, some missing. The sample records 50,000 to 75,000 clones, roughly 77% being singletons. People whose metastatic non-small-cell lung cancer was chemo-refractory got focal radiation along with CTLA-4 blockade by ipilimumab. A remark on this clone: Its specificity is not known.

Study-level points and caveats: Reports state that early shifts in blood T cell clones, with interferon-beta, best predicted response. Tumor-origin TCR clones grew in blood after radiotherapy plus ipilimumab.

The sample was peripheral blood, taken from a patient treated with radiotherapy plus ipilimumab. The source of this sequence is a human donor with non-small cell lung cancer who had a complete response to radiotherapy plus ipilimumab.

This CDR3 is CASRTGVDGYTF. The DNA for the CDR3 is TGTGCCAGCAGGACAGGGGTTGATGGCTACACCTTC. V usage is TRBV2 and J usage is TRBJ1-2; 8 bases align to TRBD1. Trimming at V came to 6 bases and at J to 6 bases, leaving 3 bases not matched to a gene. Germline loops: CDR1 SNHLY, CDR2 FYNNEI. The CDR3 sequence is 12 residues long.